This T cell receptor (beta chain) appears in the sequencing data of a study of blood T cell repertoires in COVID-19. About the research overall: Some COVID-19 samples were acute and others convalescent; all came from the United States, Italy and Spain. T cells, B-cell-depleted T cells, or PBMCs provided the cDNA or gDNA that served as material.

Original processing notes: Estimated nucleated cell counts came from reference gene primer amplification. Assay used: immunoSEQ multiplex PCR; TCRdb lists only in-frame clones, some missing. V and J calls and clone size follow that table, whereas D and trimming were derived from the DNA. This table holds some 240,000 clones, approximately 85% found once. The Seattle patients, enrolled during active infection, were followed longitudinally. After removal of 4 bases from V and 9 bases from J, the junction contained 5 bases not matched to a gene. The length of the CDR3 is 13 residues. Germline CDR1 reads SGHVS; CDR2 reads FQNEAQ.

This TCR was recovered from a woman in her 70s with COVID-19, enrolled during active disease. The chain employs TRBV7-8 and TRBJ2-1; TRBD1 matches at 8 bases. Sequencing input: peripheral blood. This chain's CDR3 is CASSSQGAGEQFF. In nucleotides, the CDR3 is TGTGCCAGCAGCTCCCAGGGGGCCGGTGAGCAGTTCTTC.